This passage covers 6 T cell receptor beta chains from one sample sequenced in a study of blood T cell repertoires in COVID-19. TCRdb's copy holds only in-frame clones and misses some; the assay was immunoSEQ multiplex PCR. Among 450,000 to 500,000 clones listed, 75% to 90% were seen once. The sequenced sample consisted of PBMCs or T cells enriched from blood (not recorded which). The receptors were sampled from a young woman who had recovered from COVID-19.

V is TRBV10-3 and J is TRBJ1-1; D gene uncertain. Germline CDR1 ENHRY, CDR2 SYGVKD. This CDR3 has 14 amino acids. The ends were cut back, 3 bases at V and 1 base at J, with 9 bases in the middle. CDR3 protein: CAISDQVGNTEAFF. For the CDR3, the DNA is TGTGCCATCAGTGATCAGGTCGGGAACACTGAAGCTTTCTTT.

The rearrangement joins TRBV5-8 to TRBJ1-6, with D possibly TRBD1 on 6 matching bases. The germline V gene has CDR1 SGHTS and CDR2 YDEGEE. This CDR3 contains 19 residues. Trimming cost V 3 bases and J 0 bases, with 19 bases left between them. CDR3 sequence reads: CASSSERGPWSSYNSPLHF. In nucleotides, the CDR3 is TGTGCCAGCAGCTCGGAGCGGGGGCCGTGGAGCTCCTATAATTCACCCCTCCACTTT.

V gene TRBV4-1 combines with J gene TRBJ1-2; no clear D gene. Looked up from germline, CDR1 is MGHRA and CDR2 is YSYEKL. Trimming removed 1 base from V and 4 bases from J, with 13 bases in between. CDR3 size: 15 residues. The CDR3 nucleotides read TGCGCCAGCAGCCAAGTAATAGTCGTTCCCTATGGCTACACCTTC. This sequence encodes CASSQVIVVPYGYTF.

This clone has just one count. Other DNA sequences of this sample code for an identical CDR3. This chain connects TRBV5-1 to TRBJ1-1, with 7 bases matching TRBD1. CDR3 length: 15 residues. V lost 0 bases, J lost 1 base, and 3 bases stayed unmatched. Germline CDR1 SGHRS, CDR2 YFSETQ. Here the CDR3 DNA reads TGCGCCAGCAGCTTGGGTGGGACAGAGAACACTGAAGCTTTCTTT. Its protein is CASSLGGTENTEAFF. The complete variable domain, with remaining parts taken from reference TRBV5-1 and TRBJ1-1, reads KAGVTQTPRYLIKTRGQQVTLSCSPISGHRSVSWYQQTPGQGLQFLFEYFSETQRNKGNFPGRFSGRQFSNSRSEMNVSTLELGDSALYLCASSLGGTENTEAFFGQGTRLTVV.

The rearrangement links TRBV19 to TRBJ1-6; 7 bases agree with TRBD1. There are 15 residues in the CDR3. The germline V gene has CDR1 LNHDA and CDR2 SQIVND (reference sequence). Losses at the gene ends were 4 bases for V and 5 bases for J; bases not matched to a gene: 5. CDR3 in amino acids: CASSTAGQNNSPLHF. Here the CDR3 DNA reads TGTGCCAGTAGTACTGCGGGACAGAATAATTCACCCCTCCACTTT.

This chain connects TRBV10-3 to TRBJ1-1; weak D call: TRBD1 (6 bases). The CDR3 extends over 13 amino acids. V gave up 6 bases and J gave up 5 bases, with 13 bases separating them. The V gene's germline CDR1 is ENHRY and CDR2 SYGVKD. The CDR3 region is CAIREAGDTEAFF. The CDR3, as DNA: TGTGCCATCAGGGAAGCAGGGGATACTGAAGCTTTCTTT.